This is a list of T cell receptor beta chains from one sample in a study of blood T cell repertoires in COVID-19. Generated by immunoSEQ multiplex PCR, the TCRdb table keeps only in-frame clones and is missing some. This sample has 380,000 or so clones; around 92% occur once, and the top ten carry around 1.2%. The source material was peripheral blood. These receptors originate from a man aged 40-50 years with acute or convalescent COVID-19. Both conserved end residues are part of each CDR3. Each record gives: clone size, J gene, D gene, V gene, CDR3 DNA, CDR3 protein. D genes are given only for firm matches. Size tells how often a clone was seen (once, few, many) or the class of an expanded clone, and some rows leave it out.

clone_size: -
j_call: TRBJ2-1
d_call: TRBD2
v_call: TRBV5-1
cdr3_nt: TGCGCCAGCAGCTTGGCCCCGGGACTAGCGGGAAAGAGCTCCTACAATGAGCAGTTCTTC
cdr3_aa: CASSLAPGLAGKSSYNEQFF

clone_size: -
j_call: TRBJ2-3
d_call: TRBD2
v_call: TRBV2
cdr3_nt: TGTGCCAGCAGTAAGTCCGTTCTAGCGGGAGCATCGGATACGCAGTATTTT
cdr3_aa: CASSKSVLAGASDTQYF

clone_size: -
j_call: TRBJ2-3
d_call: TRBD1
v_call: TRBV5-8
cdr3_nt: TGTGCCAGCAGCTTGGCAGGGGGCGACGGGCATACGCAGTATTTT
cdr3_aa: CASSLAGGDGHTQYF

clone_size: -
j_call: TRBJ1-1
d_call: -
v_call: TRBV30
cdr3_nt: TGTGCCTGGAGTGTTGGGGGGGCGCGAGCTTTCTTT
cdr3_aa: CAWSVGGARAFF

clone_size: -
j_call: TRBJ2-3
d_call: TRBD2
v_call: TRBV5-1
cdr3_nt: TGCGCCAGCAGGTTGGGAGGGCCGCCAGATACGCAGTATTTT
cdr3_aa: CASRLGGPPDTQYF

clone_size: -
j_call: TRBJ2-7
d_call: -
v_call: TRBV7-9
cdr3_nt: TGTGCCAGCAGCGTGAGCTACGAGCAGTACTTC
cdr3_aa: CASSVSYEQYF

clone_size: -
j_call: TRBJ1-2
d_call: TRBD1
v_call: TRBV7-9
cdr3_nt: TGTGCCAGCAGCCCCACAGGGGGTACTCCCTATGGCTACACCTTC
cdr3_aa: CASSPTGGTPYGYTF

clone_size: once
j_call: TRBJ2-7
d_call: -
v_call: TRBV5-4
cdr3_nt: TGTGCCAGCAGCTTGTCTGGCGGCTACGAGCAGTACTTC
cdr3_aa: CASSLSGGYEQYF

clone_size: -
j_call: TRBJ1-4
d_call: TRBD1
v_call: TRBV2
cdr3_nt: TGTGCCAGCAGTGAAGGGGGACAGGGGAGGTCTTTT
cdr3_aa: CASSEGGQGRSF

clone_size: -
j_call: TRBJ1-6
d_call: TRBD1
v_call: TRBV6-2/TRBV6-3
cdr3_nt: TGTGCCAGCAGTCCCGGGGACAGACCCTATAATTCACCCCTCCACTTT
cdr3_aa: CASSPGDRPYNSPLHF

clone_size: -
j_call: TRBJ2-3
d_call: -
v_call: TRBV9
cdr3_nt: TGTGCCAGCAGCCGTGAGGGGGTGGCAGATACGCAGTATTTT
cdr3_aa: CASSREGVADTQYF

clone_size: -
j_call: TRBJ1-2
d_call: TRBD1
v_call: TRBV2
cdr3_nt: TGTGCCAGCAGTGAAGGACAGGGGAATCGTGGCTACACCTTC
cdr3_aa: CASSEGQGNRGYTF

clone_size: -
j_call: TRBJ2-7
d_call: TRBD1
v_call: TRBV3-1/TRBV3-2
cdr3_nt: TGTGCCAGCAGCCGGCAGGGGGCCTACGAGCAGTACTTC
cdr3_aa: CASSRQGAYEQYF

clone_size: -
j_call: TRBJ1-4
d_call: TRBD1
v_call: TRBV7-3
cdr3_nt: TGTGCCAGCAGCCTGATAAGACAGGGCCGGGAAAAACTGTTTTTT
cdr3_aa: CASSLIRQGREKLFF

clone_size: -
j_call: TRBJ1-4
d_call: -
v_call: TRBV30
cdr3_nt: TGTGCCTGGAGTGCCGACAGGCTTAATGAAAAACTGTTTTTT
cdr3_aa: CAWSADRLNEKLFF

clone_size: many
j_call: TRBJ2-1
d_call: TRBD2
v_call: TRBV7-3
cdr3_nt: TGTGCCAGCAGCTTAAGCGGGGGGGCCCGCAATGAGCAGTTCTTC
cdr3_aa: CASSLSGGARNEQFF

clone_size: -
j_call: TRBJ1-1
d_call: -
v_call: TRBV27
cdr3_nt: TGTGCCAGCAGTTTACGGGAACAGACCGGTGAAGCTTTCTTT
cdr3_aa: CASSLREQTGEAFF

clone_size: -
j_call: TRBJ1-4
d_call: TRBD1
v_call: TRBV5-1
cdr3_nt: TGCGCCAGCAGCTTCGGACAGGGGGATGAAAAACTGTTTTTT
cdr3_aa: CASSFGQGDEKLFF

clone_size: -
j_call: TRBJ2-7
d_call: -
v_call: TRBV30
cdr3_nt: TGTGCCTGGAATGCGGGCAGGGGCTACGAGCAGTACTTC
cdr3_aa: CAWNAGRGYEQYF

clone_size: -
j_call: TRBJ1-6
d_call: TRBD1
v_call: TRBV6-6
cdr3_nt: TGTGCCAGCAGTCGCGCTACGACAGGGAGCTCCTATAATTCACCCCTCCACTTT
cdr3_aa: CASSRATTGSSYNSPLHF

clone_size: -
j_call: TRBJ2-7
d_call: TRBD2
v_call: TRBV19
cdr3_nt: TGTGCCAGCAGCCCGGGACTAGCGGGGGCCTACGAGCAGTACTTC
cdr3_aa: CASSPGLAGAYEQYF

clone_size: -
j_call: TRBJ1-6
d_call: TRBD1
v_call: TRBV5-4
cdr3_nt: TGTGCCAGCAGCTATTCACAGGGGGCGAGCTCCTATAATTCACCCCTCCACTTT
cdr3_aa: CASSYSQGASSYNSPLHF

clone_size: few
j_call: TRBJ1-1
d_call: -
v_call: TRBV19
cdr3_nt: TGTGCCAGTAGTATTTACCAGGGTTTGAGTAGTACTGAAGCTTTCTTT
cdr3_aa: CASSIYQGLSSTEAFF

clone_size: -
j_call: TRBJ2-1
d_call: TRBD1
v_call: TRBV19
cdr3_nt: TGTGCCAGTAGTCCCCGCGCCGGGACAGGGTACAATGAGCAGTTCTTC
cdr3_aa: CASSPRAGTGYNEQFF

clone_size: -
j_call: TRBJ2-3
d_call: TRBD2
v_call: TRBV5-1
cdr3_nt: TGCGCCAGCACCCCACGAACTAGCGGGGCAACAGATACGCAGTATTTT
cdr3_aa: CASTPRTSGATDTQYF

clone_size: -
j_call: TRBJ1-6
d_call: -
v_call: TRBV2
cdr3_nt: TGTGCCAGCAGTGAGGGGCCAGGGGATATCTCCTATAATTCACCCCTCCACTTT
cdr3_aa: CASSEGPGDISYNSPLHF

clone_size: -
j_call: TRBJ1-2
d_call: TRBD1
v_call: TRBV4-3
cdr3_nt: TGCGCCAGCAGCCAAGTGGACAGGGATTATGGCTACACCTTC
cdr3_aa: CASSQVDRDYGYTF

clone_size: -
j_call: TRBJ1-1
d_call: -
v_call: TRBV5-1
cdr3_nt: TGCGCCAGCAGCTTGGAGCTATCCTACACTGAAGCTTTCTTT
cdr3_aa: CASSLELSYTEAFF

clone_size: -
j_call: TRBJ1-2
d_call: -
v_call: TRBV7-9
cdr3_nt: TGTGCCAGCAGCTTATTTGCACTTGGCTACACCTTC
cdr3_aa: CASSLFALGYTF

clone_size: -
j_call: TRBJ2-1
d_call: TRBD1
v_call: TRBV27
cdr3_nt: TGTGCCAGCAGCCCCCCGACAGGGAACTACAATGAGCAGTTCTTC
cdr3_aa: CASSPPTGNYNEQFF

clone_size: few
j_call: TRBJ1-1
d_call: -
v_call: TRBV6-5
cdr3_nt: TGTGCCAGCAGTCGGAACCGGCAGGGGCCTGAAGCTTTCTTT
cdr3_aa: CASSRNRQGPEAFF

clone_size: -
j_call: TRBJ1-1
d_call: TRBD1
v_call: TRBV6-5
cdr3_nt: TGTGCCAGCAGGGACAGGGGCTTGAACACTGAAGCTTTCTTT
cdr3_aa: CASRDRGLNTEAFF

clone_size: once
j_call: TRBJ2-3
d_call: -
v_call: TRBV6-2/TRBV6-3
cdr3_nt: TGTGCCAGCAGTCCCGGGACTTCAGGAACGCAGTATTTT
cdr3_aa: CASSPGTSGTQYF

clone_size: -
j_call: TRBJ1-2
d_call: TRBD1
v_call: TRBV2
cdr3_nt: TGTGCCAGCAGTGGGGCGGGGACAGGAGATGGCTACACCTTC
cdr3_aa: CASSGAGTGDGYTF

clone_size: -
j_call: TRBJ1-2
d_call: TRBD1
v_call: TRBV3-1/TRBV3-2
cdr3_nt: TGTGCCAGCAGCCGCGACGACAGGGATTATGGCTACACCTTC
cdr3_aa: CASSRDDRDYGYTF

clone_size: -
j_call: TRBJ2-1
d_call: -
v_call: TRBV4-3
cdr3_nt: TGCGCCAGCAGCCAAGATGAACGGGGTGGGTACAATGAGCAGTTCTTC
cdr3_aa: CASSQDERGGYNEQFF

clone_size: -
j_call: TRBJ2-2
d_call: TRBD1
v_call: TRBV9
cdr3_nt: TGTGCCAGCGGACTACAGGGGGTCACCGGGGAGCTGTTTTTT
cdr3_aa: CASGLQGVTGELFF

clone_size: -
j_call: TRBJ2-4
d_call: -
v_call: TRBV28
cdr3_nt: TGTGCCACCGCGAGTGTGGTAGCCAAAAACATTCAGTACTTC
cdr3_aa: CATASVVAKNIQYF

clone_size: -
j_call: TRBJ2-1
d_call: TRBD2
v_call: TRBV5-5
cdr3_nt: TGTGCCAGCAGCTTAGCGGGGCGCGTCAATGAGCAGTTCTTC
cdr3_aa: CASSLAGRVNEQFF

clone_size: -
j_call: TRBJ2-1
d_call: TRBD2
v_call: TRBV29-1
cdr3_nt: TGCAGCCTTACCGGGACTAGCGAATACAATGAGCAGTTCTTC
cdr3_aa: CSLTGTSEYNEQFF

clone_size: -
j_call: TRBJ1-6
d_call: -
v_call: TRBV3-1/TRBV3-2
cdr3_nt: TGTGCCAGCAGCCAAAGGGGTTTTGAGGCAAGGTATAATTCACCCCTCCACTTT
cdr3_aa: CASSQRGFEARYNSPLHF

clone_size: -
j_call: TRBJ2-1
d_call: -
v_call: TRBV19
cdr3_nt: TGTGCCAGTAGTATCAGTGACTCCTACAATGAGCAGTTCTTC
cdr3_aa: CASSISDSYNEQFF

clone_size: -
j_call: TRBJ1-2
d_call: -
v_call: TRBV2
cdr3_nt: TGTGCCAGCAGTGACACAGGGTATGGCTACACCTTC
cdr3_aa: CASSDTGYGYTF

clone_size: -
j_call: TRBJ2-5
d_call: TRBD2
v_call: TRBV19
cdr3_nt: TGTGCCAGTAGTATGGAGGCCTTAGCGGGGGTCCCCCAGTACTTC
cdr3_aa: CASSMEALAGVPQYF

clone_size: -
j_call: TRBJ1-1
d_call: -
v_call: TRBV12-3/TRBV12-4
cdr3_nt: TGTGCCAGCAGTTTATCCCGAGACACTGAAGCTTTCTTT
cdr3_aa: CASSLSRDTEAFF

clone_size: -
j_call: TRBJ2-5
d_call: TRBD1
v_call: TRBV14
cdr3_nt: TGTGCCAGCAGCCAAGCTGGCGGGGTGACAGGGGAAGAGACCCAGTACTTC
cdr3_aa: CASSQAGGVTGEETQYF

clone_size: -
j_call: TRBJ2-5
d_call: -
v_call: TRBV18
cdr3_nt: TGTGCCAGCTCACCCCTTCAGGACCCCTCAGGGGAGACCCAGTACTTC
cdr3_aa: CASSPLQDPSGETQYF

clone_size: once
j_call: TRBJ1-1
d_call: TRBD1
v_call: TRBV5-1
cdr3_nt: TGCGCCAGCAGCACCCAAAGGGGACAGGAGCTCATGAACACTGAAGCTTTCTTT
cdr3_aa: CASSTQRGQELMNTEAFF

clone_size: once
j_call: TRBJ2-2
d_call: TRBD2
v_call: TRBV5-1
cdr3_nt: TGCGCCAGCAGCTCGACAGCGGGAGGGCCGAGCACCGGGGAGCTGTTTTTT
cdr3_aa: CASSSTAGGPSTGELFF

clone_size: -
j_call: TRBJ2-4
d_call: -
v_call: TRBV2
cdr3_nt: TGTGCCAGCAGGATGACAGCGCTCCCCTACTTC
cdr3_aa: CASRMTALPYF

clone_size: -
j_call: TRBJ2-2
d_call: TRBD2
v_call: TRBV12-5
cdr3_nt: TGTGCTAGTGGCCCACCGGGACTAGCGGGACTAGGGGGGACCGGGGAGCTGTTTTTT
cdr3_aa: CASGPPGLAGLGGTGELFF

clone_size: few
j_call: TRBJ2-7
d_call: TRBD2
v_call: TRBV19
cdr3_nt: TGTGCCAGTCGGACTAGCGGTACCTACGAGCAGTACTTC
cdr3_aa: CASRTSGTYEQYF